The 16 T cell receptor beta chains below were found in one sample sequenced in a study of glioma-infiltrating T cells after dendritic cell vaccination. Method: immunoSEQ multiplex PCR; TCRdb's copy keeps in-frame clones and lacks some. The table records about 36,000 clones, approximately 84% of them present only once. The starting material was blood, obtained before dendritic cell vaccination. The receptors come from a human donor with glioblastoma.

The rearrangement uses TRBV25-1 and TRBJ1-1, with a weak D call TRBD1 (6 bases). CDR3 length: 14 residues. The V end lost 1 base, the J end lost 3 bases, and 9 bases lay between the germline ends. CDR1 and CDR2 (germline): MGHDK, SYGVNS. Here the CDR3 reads CASSESAGDTEAFF. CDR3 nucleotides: TGTGCCAGCAGTGAATCCGCAGGGGACACTGAAGCTTTCTTT.

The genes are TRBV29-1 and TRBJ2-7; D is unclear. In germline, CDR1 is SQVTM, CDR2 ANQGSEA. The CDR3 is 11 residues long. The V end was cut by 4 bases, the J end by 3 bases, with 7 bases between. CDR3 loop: CSVVRGYEQYF. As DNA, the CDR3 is TGCAGCGTTGTGCGTGGCTACGAGCAGTACTTC.

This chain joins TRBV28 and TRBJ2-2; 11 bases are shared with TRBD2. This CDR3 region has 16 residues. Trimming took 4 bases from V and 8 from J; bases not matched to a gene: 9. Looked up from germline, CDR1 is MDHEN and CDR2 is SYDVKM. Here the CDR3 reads CASSYPLAGGPGELFF. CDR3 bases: TGTGCCAGCAGTTATCCTCTAGCGGGGGGCCCTGGGGAGCTGTTTTTT.

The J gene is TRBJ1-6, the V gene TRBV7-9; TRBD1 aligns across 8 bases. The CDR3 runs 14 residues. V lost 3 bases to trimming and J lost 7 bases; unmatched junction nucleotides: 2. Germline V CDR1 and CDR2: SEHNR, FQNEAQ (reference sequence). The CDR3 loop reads CASSLGTGNSPLHF. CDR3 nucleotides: TGTGCCAGCAGCTTGGGGACAGGCAATTCACCCCTCCACTTT.

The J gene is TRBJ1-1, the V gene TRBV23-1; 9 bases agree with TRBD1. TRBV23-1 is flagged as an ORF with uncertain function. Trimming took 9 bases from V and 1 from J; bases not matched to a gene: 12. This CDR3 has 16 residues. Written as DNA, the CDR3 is TGCGCCAGGCCCAGCTGGACAGGGGTGGCGAACACTGAAGCTTTCTTT. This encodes CARPSWTGVANTEAFF.

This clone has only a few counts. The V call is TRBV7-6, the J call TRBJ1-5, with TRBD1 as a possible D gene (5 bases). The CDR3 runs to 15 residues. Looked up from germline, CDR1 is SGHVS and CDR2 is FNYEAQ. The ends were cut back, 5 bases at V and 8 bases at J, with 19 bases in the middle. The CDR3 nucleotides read TGTGCCAGCAGCCAAGACATAGACAGCAGAGAGCCCCAGCATTTT. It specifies CASSQDIDSREPQHF.

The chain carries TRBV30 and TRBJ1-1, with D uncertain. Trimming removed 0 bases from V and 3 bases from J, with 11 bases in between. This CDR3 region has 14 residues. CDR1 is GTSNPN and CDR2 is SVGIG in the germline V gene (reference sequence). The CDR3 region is CAWSVSLGDTEAFF. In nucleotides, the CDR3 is TGTGCCTGGAGTGTCTCTCTCGGGGACACTGAAGCTTTCTTT.

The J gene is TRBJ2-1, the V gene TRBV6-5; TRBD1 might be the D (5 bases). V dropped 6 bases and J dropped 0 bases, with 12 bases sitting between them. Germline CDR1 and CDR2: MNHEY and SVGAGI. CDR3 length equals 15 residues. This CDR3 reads CASSRTTSSYNEQFF. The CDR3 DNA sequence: TGTGCCAGCAGCCGGACAACGAGCTCCTACAATGAGCAGTTCTTC.

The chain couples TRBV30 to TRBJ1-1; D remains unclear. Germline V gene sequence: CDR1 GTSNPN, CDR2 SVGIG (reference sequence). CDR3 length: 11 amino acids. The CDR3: CVGEMNTEAFF. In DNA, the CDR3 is TGTGTTGGGGAGATGAACACTGAAGCTTTCTTT.

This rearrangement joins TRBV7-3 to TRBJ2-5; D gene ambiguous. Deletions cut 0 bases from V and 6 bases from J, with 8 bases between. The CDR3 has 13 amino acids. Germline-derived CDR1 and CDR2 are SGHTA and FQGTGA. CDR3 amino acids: CASSLTPRQTQYF. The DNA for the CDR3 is TGTGCCAGCAGCTTAACTCCGCGCCAGACCCAGTACTTC.

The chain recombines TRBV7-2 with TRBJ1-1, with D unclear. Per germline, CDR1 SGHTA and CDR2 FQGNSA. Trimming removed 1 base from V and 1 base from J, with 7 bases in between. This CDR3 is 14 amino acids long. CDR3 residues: CASSLEEGNTEAFF. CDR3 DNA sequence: TGTGCCAGCAGCTTAGAAGAGGGGAACACTGAAGCTTTCTTT.

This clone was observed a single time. In DNA, the CDR3 is TGTGCCAGCAGTTTCCAGCGGGGGCCCCTCTACGAGCAGTACTTC. This codes for CASSFQRGPLYEQYF. The chain couples TRBV27 to TRBJ2-7, with 8 positions matching TRBD2. Germline lookup yields CDR1 MNHEY and CDR2 SMNVEV (reference sequence). This CDR3 is 15 amino acids long. With V trimmed by 3 bases and J by 3 bases, 7 bases remained unmatched.

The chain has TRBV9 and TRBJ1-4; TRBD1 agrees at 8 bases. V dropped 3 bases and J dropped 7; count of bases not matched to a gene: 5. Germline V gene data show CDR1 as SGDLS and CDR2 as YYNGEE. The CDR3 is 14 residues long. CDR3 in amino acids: CASSAGGQGEKLFF. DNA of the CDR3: TGTGCCAGCAGCGCAGGGGGCCAGGGTGAAAAACTGTTTTTT. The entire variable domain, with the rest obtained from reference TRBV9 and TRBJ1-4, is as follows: DSGVTQTPKHLITATGQRVTLRCSPRSGDLSVYWYQQSLDQGLQFLIQYYNGEERAKGNILERFSAQQFPDLHSELNLSSLELGDSALYFCASSAGGQGEKLFFGSGTQLSVL.

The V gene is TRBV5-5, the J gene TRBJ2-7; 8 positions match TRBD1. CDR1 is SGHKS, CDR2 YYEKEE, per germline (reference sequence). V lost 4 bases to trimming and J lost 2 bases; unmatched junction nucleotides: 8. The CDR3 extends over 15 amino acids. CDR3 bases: TGTGCCAGCAGCAACAGACAGGGGCAGGCCTACGAGCAGTACTTC. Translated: CASSNRQGQAYEQYF.

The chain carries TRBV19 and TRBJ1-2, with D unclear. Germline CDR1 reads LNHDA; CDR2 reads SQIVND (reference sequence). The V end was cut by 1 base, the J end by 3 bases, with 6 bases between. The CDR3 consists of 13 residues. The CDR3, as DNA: TGTGCCAGTAGTATAGCGGCGGACTATGGCTACACCTTC. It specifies CASSIAADYGYTF. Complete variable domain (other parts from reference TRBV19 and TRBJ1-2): DGGITQSPKYLFRKEGQNVTLSCEQNLNHDAMYWYRQDPGQGLRLIYYSQIVNDFQKGDIAEGYSVSREKKESFPLTVTSAQKNPTAFYLCASSIAADYGYTFGSGTRLTVV.

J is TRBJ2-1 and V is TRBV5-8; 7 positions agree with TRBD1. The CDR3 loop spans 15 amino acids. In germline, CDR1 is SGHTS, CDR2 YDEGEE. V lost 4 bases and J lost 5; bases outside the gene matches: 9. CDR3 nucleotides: TGTGCCAGCAGCCCGAACAGGGGTGGAAACAATGAGCAGTTCTTC. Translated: CASSPNRGGNNEQFF.